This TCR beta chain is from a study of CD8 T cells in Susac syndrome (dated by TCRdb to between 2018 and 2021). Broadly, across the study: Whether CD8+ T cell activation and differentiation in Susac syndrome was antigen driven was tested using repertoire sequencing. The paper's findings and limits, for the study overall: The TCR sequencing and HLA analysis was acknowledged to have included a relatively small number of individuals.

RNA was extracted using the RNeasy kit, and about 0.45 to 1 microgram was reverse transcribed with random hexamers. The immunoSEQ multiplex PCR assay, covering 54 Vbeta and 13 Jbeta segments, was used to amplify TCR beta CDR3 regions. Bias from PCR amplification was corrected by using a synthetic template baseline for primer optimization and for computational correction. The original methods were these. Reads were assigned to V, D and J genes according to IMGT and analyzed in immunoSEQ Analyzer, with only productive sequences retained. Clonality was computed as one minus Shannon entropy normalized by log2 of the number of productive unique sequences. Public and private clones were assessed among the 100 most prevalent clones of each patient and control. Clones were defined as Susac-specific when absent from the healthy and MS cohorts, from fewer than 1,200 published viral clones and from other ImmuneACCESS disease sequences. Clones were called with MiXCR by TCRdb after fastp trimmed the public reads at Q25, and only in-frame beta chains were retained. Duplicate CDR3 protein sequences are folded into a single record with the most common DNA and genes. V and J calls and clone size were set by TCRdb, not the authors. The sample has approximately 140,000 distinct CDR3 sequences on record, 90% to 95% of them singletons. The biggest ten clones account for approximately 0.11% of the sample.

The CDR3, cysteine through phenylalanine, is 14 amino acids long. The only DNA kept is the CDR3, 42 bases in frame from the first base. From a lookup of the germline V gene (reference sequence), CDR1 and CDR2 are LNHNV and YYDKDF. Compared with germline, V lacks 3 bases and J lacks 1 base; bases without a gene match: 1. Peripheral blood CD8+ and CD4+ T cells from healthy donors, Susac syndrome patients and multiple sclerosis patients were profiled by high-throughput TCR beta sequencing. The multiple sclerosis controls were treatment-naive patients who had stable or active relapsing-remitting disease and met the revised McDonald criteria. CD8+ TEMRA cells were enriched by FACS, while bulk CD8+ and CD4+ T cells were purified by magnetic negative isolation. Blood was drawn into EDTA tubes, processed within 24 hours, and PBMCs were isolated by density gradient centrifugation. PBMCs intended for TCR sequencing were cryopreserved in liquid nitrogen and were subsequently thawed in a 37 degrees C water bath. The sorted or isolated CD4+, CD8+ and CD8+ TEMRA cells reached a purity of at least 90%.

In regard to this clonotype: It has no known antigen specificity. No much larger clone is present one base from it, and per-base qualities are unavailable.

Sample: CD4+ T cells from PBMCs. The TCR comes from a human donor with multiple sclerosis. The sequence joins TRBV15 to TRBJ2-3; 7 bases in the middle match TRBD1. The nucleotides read TGTGCCACCAGCAGGGGACAGCGCACAGATACGCAGTATTTT. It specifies CATSRGQRTDTQYF. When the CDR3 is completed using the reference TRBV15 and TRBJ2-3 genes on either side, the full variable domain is DAMVIQNPRYQVTQFGKPVTLSCSQTLNHNVMYWYQQKSSQAPKLLFHYYDKDFNNEADTPDNFQSRRPNTSFCFLDIRSPGLGDTAMYLCATSRGQRTDTQYFGPGTRLTVL.